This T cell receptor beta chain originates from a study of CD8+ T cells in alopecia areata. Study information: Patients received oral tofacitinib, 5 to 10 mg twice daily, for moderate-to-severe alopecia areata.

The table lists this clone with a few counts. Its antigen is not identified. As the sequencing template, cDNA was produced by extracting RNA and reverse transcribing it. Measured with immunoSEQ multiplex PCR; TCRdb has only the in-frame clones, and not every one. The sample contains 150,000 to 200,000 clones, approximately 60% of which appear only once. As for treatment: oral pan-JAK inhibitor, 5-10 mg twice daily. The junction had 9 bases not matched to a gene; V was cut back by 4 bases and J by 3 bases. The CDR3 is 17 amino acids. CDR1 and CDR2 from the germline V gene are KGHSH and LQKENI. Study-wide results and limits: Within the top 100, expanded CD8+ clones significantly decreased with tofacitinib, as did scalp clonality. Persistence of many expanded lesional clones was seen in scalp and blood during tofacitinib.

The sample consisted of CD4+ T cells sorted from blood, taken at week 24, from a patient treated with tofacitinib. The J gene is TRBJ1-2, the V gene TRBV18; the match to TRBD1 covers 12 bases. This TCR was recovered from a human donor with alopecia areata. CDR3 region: CASSRTGTGGADYGYTF. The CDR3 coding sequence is TGTGCCAGCTCACGAACCGGGACAGGGGGCGCCGACTATGGCTACACCTTC.